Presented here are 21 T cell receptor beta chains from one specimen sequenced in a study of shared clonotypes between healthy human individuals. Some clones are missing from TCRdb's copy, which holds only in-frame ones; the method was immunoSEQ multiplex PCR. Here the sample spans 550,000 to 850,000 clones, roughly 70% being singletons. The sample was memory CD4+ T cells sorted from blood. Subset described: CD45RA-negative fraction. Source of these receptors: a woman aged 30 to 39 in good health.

This CDR3 reads CASRGDRGSSGELFF. The DNA of the CDR3 is TGTGCCAGCAGAGGTGACAGGGGTTCTTCCGGGGAGCTGTTTTTT. V gene TRBV25-1 combines with J gene TRBJ2-2, with 8 bases aligning to TRBD1. The length of the CDR3 is 15 residues. The V segment lost 6 bases and the J segment 6 bases; nucleotides outside the gene matches: 9. CDR1 is MGHDK and CDR2 is SYGVNS in the germline V gene.

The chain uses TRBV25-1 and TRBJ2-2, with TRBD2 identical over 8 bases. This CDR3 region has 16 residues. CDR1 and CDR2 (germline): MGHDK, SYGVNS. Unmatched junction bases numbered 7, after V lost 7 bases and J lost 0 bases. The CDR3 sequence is CASKLSGSANTGELFF. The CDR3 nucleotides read TGTGCCAGCAAACTAAGCGGGAGCGCGAACACCGGGGAGCTGTTTTTT.

The CDR3 loop is CASSPYGGGQSSYEQYF. The CDR3 nucleotides read TGTGCCAGCAGTCCCTATGGGGGGGGACAGAGCTCCTACGAGCAGTACTTC. The rearrangement links TRBV11-2 to TRBJ2-7; D could derive from TRBD1 or TRBD2 (7 bases each). CDR1 is SGHAT and CDR2 is FQNNGV in the germline V gene. The V gene lost 6 bases and the J gene lost 0 bases, with 21 bases spanning the gap. The CDR3 length is 17 residues.

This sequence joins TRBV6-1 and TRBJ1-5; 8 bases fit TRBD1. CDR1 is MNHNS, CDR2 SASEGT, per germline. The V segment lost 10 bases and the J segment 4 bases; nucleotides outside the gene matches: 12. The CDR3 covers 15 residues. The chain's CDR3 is CAISDRVGGNQPQHF. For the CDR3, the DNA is TGTGCCATCTCGGACAGGGTGGGGGGAAATCAGCCCCAGCATTTT.

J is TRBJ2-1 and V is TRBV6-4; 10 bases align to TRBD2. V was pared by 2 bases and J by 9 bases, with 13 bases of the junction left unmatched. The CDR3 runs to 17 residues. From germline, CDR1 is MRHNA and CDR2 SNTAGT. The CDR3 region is CASSDLGSGRAGREQFF. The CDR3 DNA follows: TGTGCCAGCAGTGACCTTGGGAGCGGGAGGGCCGGGCGTGAGCAGTTCTTC.

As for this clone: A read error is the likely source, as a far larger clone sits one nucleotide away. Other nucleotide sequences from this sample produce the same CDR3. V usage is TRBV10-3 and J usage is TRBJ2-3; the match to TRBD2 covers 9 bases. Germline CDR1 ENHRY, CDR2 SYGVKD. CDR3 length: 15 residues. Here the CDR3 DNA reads TGTGCCATCAGTGGTAGCGGGAGTGAAGCAGATACACAGTATTTT. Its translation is CAISGSGSEADTQYF.

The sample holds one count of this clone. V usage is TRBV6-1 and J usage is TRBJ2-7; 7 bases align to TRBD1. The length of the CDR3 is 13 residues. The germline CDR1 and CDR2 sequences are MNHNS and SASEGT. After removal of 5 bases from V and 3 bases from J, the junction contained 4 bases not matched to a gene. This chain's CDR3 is CASSLTGLYEQYF. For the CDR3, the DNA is TGTGCCAGCAGTTTGACAGGGCTCTACGAGCAGTACTTC.

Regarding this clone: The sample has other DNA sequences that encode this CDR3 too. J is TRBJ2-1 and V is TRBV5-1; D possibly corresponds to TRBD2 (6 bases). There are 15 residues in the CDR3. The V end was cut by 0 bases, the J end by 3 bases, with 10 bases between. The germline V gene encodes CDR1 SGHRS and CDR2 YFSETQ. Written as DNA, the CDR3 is TGCGCCAGCAGCTTGGTCGCGGGGAACTACAATGAGCAGTTCTTC. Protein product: CASSLVAGNYNEQFF. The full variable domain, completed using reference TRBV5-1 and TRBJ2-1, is KAGVTQTPRYLIKTRGQQVTLSCSPISGHRSVSWYQQTPGQGLQFLFEYFSETQRNKGNFPGRFSGRQFSNSRSEMNVSTLELGDSALYLCASSLVAGNYNEQFFGPGTRLTVL.

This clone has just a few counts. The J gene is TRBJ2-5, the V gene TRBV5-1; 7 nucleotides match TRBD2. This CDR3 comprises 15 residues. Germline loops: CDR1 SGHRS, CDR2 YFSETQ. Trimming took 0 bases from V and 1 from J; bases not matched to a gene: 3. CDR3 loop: CASSLAWGGQETQYF. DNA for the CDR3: TGCGCCAGCAGCTTGGCCTGGGGGGGCCAAGAGACCCAGTACTTC.

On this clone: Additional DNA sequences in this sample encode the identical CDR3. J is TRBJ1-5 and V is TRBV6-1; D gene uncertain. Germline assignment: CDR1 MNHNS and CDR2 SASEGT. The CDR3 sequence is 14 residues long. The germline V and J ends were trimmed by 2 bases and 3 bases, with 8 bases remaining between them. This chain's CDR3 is CASSESWDNQPQHF. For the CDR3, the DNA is TGTGCCAGCAGTGAATCCTGGGACAATCAGCCCCAGCATTTT.

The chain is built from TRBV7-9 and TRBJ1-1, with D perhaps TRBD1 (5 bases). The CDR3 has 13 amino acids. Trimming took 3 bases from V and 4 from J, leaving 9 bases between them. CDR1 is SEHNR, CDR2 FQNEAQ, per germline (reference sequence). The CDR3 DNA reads TGTGCCAGCAGCTTCGACAGTGGCACTGAAGCTTTCTTT. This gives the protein CASSFDSGTEAFF.

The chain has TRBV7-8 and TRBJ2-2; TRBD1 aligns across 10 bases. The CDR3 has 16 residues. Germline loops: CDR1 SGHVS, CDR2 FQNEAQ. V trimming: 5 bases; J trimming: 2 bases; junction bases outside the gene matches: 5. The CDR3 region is CASSGRTGGNTGELFF. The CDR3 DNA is TGTGCCAGCAGCGGCCGGACAGGGGGTAACACCGGGGAGCTGTTTTTT.

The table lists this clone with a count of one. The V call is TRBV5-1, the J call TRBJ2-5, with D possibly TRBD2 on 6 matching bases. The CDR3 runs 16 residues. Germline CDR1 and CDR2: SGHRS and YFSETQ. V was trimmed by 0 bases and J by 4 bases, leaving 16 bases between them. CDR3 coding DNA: TGCGCCAGCAGCTTGGAACCGACAGTGGGGGGAGAGACCCAGTACTTC. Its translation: CASSLEPTVGGETQYF. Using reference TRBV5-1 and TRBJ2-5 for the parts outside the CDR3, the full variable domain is KAGVTQTPRYLIKTRGQQVTLSCSPISGHRSVSWYQQTPGQGLQFLFEYFSETQRNKGNFPGRFSGRQFSNSRSEMNVSTLELGDSALYLCASSLEPTVGGETQYFGPGTRLLVL.

CDR3 DNA: TGTGCCAGTAGGCCGGGGTGGGGGGACATTCAGTACTTC. Translating it yields CASRPGWGDIQYF. This chain uses TRBV19 with TRBJ2-4, with D tentatively TRBD2 (6 bases). The CDR3 is 13 amino acids. Germline V gene lookup returns CDR1 LNHDA and CDR2 SQIVND (reference sequence). V shed 6 bases and J shed 8 bases, with 14 bases lying between them.

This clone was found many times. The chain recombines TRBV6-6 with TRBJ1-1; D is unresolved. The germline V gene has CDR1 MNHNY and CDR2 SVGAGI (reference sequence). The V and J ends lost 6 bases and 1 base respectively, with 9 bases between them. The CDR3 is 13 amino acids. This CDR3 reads CASSTNENTEAFF. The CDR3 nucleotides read TGTGCCAGCAGCACCAATGAGAACACTGAAGCTTTCTTT.

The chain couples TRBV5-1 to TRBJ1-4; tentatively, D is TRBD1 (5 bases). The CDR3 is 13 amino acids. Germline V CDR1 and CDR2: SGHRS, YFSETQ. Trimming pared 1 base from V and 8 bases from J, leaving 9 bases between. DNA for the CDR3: TGCGCCAGCAGCTTGCTTGGGGGGGAAAAACTGTTTTTT. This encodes CASSLLGGEKLFF. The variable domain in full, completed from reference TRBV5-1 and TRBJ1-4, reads KAGVTQTPRYLIKTRGQQVTLSCSPISGHRSVSWYQQTPGQGLQFLFEYFSETQRNKGNFPGRFSGRQFSNSRSEMNVSTLELGDSALYLCASSLLGGEKLFFGSGTQLSVL.

The CDR3 sequence is CASSLASGGRNEQFF. CDR3 DNA sequence: TGCGCCAGCAGCTTGGCCAGTGGAGGGCGTAATGAGCAGTTCTTC. The chain joins TRBV5-1 to TRBJ2-1; D is possibly TRBD2 (6 bases). The ends were cut back, 0 bases at V and 7 bases at J, with 14 bases in the middle. The germline gives CDR1 SGHRS, CDR2 YFSETQ. CDR3 length: 15 residues.

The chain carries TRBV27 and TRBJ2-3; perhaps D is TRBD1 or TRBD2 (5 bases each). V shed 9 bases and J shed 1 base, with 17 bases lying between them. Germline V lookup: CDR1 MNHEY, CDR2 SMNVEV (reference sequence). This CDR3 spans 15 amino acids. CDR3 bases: TGTGCCAGTTCCCTGAGGGCAGGGCGCACAGATACGCAGTATTTT. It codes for CASSLRAGRTDTQYF.

The CDR3 sequence is CASSDRAGAHEQYF. For the CDR3, the DNA is TGTGCCAGCAGTGATCGCGCGGGAGCCCACGAGCAGTACTTC. The chain employs TRBV6-4 and TRBJ2-7; 7 positions agree with TRBD2. Germline CDR1 is MRHNA and CDR2 is SNTAGT. V was clipped by 3 bases and J by 5 bases; unmatched bases: 7. The CDR3 has 14 amino acids.

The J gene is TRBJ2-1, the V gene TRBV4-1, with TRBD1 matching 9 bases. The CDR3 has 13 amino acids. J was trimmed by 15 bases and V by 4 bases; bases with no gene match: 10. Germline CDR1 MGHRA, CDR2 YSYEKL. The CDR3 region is CASSLQGASGTFF. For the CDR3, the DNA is TGCGCCAGCAGCCTACAGGGGGCAAGCGGGACGTTCTTC.

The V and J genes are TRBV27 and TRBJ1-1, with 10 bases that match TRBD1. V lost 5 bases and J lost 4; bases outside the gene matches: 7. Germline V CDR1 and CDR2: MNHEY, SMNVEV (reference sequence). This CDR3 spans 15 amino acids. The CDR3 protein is CASSRDRGLITEAFF. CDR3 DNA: TGTGCCAGCAGTCGCGACAGGGGGCTGATCACTGAAGCTTTCTTT.